What follows are 29 T cell receptor beta chains derived from one specimen sequenced in a study of T-cell reconstitution after alpha-beta-depleted transplantation in children. TCRbeta library construction was performed incorporating unique molecular identifiers. From the PCR reads, TCRdb called clonotypes with MiXCR, one entry per CDR3 protein. Of almost 400,000 distinct CDR3 sequences listed, around 21% were seen once; the top ten hold over 3.5%. The material sequenced was PBMCs from the stem cell graft donor, taken from the stem cell graft. All receptors derive from a human donor who donated a stem cell graft to a child with acute myeloid leukemia.

This clonotype was counted a few times. The V gene is TRBV2, the J gene TRBJ2-1, with 12 positions matching TRBD2. After removal of 7 bases from V and 8 bases from J, the junction contained 3 bases not matched to a gene. Germline V gene lookup returns CDR1 SNHLY and CDR2 FYNNEI. The CDR3 loop spans 13 amino acids. The CDR3 coding sequence is TGTGCCAGCATGGGACTAGCGGGCCATGAGCAGTTCTTC. It yields the protein CASMGLAGHEQFF.

This clonotype showed up just a few times. This sequence joins TRBV29-1 and TRBJ1-2; TRBD1 is a possible D gene (5 bases). The V end was cut by 4 bases, the J end by 3 bases, with 12 bases between. The CDR3 sequence is 13 residues long. The germline V gene has CDR1 SQVTM and CDR2 ANQGSEA. The CDR3 nucleotides read TGCAGCGTTGTTAAGAGGGACTACTATGGCTACACCTTC. Encoded protein: CSVVKRDYYGYTF.

A few counts support this clonotype. This chain joins TRBV29-1 and TRBJ2-2; D could derive from TRBD1 or TRBD2 (5 bases each). This CDR3 comprises 14 residues. In germline, CDR1 is SQVTM, CDR2 ANQGSEA. The ends were cut back, 5 bases at V and 4 bases at J, with 14 bases in the middle. CDR3 loop: CSVSPSGGTGELFF. CDR3 bases: TGCAGCGTTTCCCCCTCTGGGGGCACCGGGGAGCTGTTTTTT.

The table lists this clonotype with a count of one. The chain links TRBV21-1 to TRBJ1-5. TRBV21-1 is tagged as a pseudogene. This CDR3 is built from 16 residues. In DNA, the CDR3 is TGTGCCAGCAGCAAAGCGCTCGACCATAGCAATCAGCCCCAGCATTTT. Residues: CASSKALDHSNQPQHF.

This chain joins TRBV20-1 and TRBJ1-1, with 7 bases that match TRBD1. CDR1 and CDR2 (germline): DFQATT, SNEGSKA (reference sequence). CDR3 length: 15 residues. V lost 3 bases to trimming and J lost 1 base; unmatched junction nucleotides: 8. CDR3 sequence: CSARGTEYENTEAFF. The DNA of the CDR3 is TGCAGTGCTAGGGGGACAGAGTATGAGAACACTGAAGCTTTCTTT.

The V and J genes are TRBV7-9 and TRBJ1-1, with unresolved D. This CDR3 is built from 14 residues. The ends were cut back, 1 base at V and 7 bases at J, with 13 bases in the middle. CDR1 is SEHNR, CDR2 FQNEAQ, per germline (reference sequence). CDR3 nucleotide sequence: TGTGCCAGCAGCTTAGGTCAACAAACGTTTGAAGCTTTCTTT. It yields the protein CASSLGQQTFEAFF.

This clonotype has a single count. A much larger clone differs by one base, so this may be a read error. V and J are TRBV29-1 and TRBJ2-1; a weak D match, TRBD1 (5 bases). CDR1 and CDR2 (germline): SQVTM, ANQGSEA. This CDR3 is built from 13 residues. CDR3 loop: CCVVQGGYNEQFF. CDR3 DNA sequence: TGCTGCGTTGTCCAGGGCGGATACAATGAGCAGTTCTTC.

The V and J genes are TRBV20-1 and TRBJ1-5; TRBD1 is a possible D gene (6 bases). The CDR3 totals 13 residues. Trimming shortened V by 6 bases and J by 6 bases, and 15 bases separated the two germline ends. Germline loops: CDR1 DFQATT, CDR2 SNEGSKA (reference sequence). CDR3 loop: CSANTGRGQPQHF. In DNA, the CDR3 is TGCAGTGCCAACACAGGGAGGGGTCAGCCCCAGCATTTT.

Many counts were recorded for this clonotype. This sequence joins TRBV20-1 and TRBJ1-5; 7 bases are shared with TRBD1. Unmatched junction bases numbered 8, after V lost 5 bases and J lost 7 bases. The CDR3 has 13 residues. Germline assignment: CDR1 DFQATT and CDR2 SNEGSKA (reference sequence). In nucleotides, the CDR3 is TGCAGTGCTGGACGTCAGGGGGGACAGCCCCAGCATTTT. This gives the protein CSAGRQGGQPQHF.

This rearrangement joins TRBV12-3 or TRBV12-4 to TRBJ2-3; D not resolved. This CDR3 is 15 amino acids long. V was cut by 7 bases and J by 1 base, with 15 bases left in between. CDR3 nucleotides: TGTGCCAGCACCGGTCCGGGCTTTCGCACAGATACGCAGTATTTT. Protein product: CASTGPGFRTDTQYF.

A few counts support this clonotype. The rearrangement uses TRBV4-2 and TRBJ2-7; D unresolved. Germline-derived CDR1 and CDR2 are LGHNA and YNFKEQ. This CDR3 is 15 amino acids long. V dropped 1 base and J dropped 0 bases, with 10 bases sitting between them. The CDR3 DNA reads as TGTGCCAGCAGCCAAGGAGATCGGAACTCCTACGAGCAGTACTTC. Its translation: CASSQGDRNSYEQYF.

The chain employs TRBV12-3 or TRBV12-4 and TRBJ2-1; a weak D match, TRBD1 (5 bases). The CDR3 is 12 amino acids. Trimming took 1 base from V and 14 from J, leaving 12 bases between them. The CDR3 loop is CASSLGTPRKFF. The CDR3 bases are TGTGCCAGCAGTTTAGGGACACCACGTAAGTTCTTC.

The chain couples TRBV7-6 to TRBJ2-1, with 10 bases identical to TRBD1. CDR3 length equals 15 residues. From germline, CDR1 is SGHVS and CDR2 FNYEAQ. The trim removed 0 bases at V and 12 bases at J, leaving 8 bases unmatched. The DNA for the CDR3 is TGTGCCAGCAGCTTAGCGCGACAGGGGGCTTTTGGGCAGTTCTTC. Translated: CASSLARQGAFGQFF. Full variable domain (missing parts from reference TRBV7-6 and TRBJ2-1): GAGVSQSPRYKVTKRGQDVALRCDPISGHVSLYWYRQALGQGPEFLTYFNYEAQQDKSGLPNDRFSAERPEGSISTLTIQRTEQRDSAMYRCASSLARQGAFGQFFGPGTRLTVL.

The table lists this clonotype with a few counts. This chain connects TRBV6-1 to TRBJ2-7, with TRBD2 matching over 10 bases. CDR1 and CDR2 from the germline V gene are MNHNS and SASEGT. Unmatched junction bases numbered 8, after V lost 6 bases and J lost 3 bases. CDR3 length: 15 amino acids. Here the CDR3 DNA reads TGTGCCAGCAGACCGAAGCGGGAGGGGTACTACGAGCAGTACTTC. Amino acids: CASRPKREGYYEQYF.

This rearrangement joins TRBV15 to TRBJ2-1; D is perhaps TRBD2 (6 bases). Germline V gene lookup returns CDR1 LNHNV and CDR2 YYDKDF (reference sequence). The ends were cut back, 1 base at V and 7 bases at J, with 14 bases in the middle. This CDR3 spans 15 amino acids. The CDR3 sequence: CATSRVGEVVNEQFF. Written as DNA, the CDR3 is TGTGCCACCAGCAGAGTGGGGGAGGTGGTAAATGAGCAGTTCTTC. Combining the CDR3 with reference TRBV15 and TRBJ2-1 gives the whole variable domain DAMVIQNPRYQVTQFGKPVTLSCSQTLNHNVMYWYQQKSSQAPKLLFHYYDKDFNNEADTPDNFQSRRPNTSFCFLDIRSPGLGDTAMYLCATSRVGEVVNEQFFGPGTRLTVL.

This clonotype appeared many times. This rearrangement joins TRBV6-5 to TRBJ2-3; D is perhaps TRBD2 (6 bases). V lost 10 bases and J lost 2, with 13 bases in between. Germline CDR1 MNHEY, CDR2 SVGAGI. This CDR3 spans 13 amino acids. This CDR3 reads CATYRDSTDTQYF. CDR3 bases: TGTGCCACCTACCGGGACTCCACAGATACGCAGTATTTT.

Only a few counts were recorded for this clonotype. This chain links TRBV28 with TRBJ2-3; TRBD2 aligns across 7 bases. Germline CDR1 MDHEN, CDR2 SYDVKM. V dropped 5 bases and J dropped 3; count of bases not matched to a gene: 8. The CDR3 loop spans 15 amino acids. CDR3 bases: TGTGCCAGCAGTGCCCCTCGAGCGGGGACAGATACGCAGTATTTT. Encoded protein: CASSAPRAGTDTQYF.

The chain links TRBV20-1 to TRBJ2-3, with D possibly matching TRBD2 (7 bases). Trimming left V 6 bases short and J 3 bases short, with 22 bases between. CDR3 length: 16 residues. The V gene's germline CDR1 is DFQATT and CDR2 SNEGSKA (reference sequence). This CDR3 is CSARNLAEGGTDTQYF. The CDR3 coding sequence is TGCAGTGCCCGGAACCTAGCGGAGGGGGGAACAGATACGCAGTATTTT.

This clonotype was observed at least ten times. The chain combines TRBV12-3 or TRBV12-4 with TRBJ1-5; D not certain. V shed 1 base and J shed 0 bases, with 7 bases lying between them. The CDR3 has 15 amino acids. The DNA of the CDR3 is TGTGCCAGCAGTTTAGGAGGATCTAGCAATCAGCCCCAGCATTTT. This gives the protein CASSLGGSSNQPQHF.

This clonotype was recorded a few times. The gene calls are TRBV12-3 or TRBV12-4 and TRBJ2-7; D gene unclear. CDR3 length: 12 residues. V lost 7 bases and J 5 bases, leaving 12 bases between the germline ends. CDR3 sequence (DNA): TGTGCCAGCAAGTCCGACGCGGACGAGCAGTACTTC. Encoded protein: CASKSDADEQYF.

This clonotype came up a few times. This rearrangement joins TRBV7-8 to TRBJ2-3; D is undetermined. Germline V gene data show CDR1 as SGHVS and CDR2 as FQNEAQ. Trimming stripped 5 bases from V and 1 base from J, with 7 bases between. This CDR3 is 13 amino acids long. The CDR3 region is CASSQTRTDTQYF. The CDR3 DNA follows: TGTGCCAGCAGCCAGACTCGCACAGATACGCAGTATTTT.

This clonotype was seen at least ten times. This chain joins TRBV12-3 or TRBV12-4 and TRBJ2-2, with 7 bases aligning to TRBD2. This CDR3 region has 14 residues. The ends lost 11 bases at V and 6 bases at J; junction bases unmatched: 12. Written as DNA, the CDR3 is TGTGCCTATACCTTTGGCGGGAGTGCCGGGGAGCTGTTTTTT. Its translation: CAYTFGGSAGELFF.

This clonotype was found a few times. The genes are TRBV12-3 or TRBV12-4 and TRBJ1-1; 7 bases are a match to TRBD1. V lost 6 bases to trimming and J lost 2 bases; unmatched junction nucleotides: 9. The CDR3 is 15 residues long. The CDR3 spells CASRFRGGGNTEAFF. The CDR3 DNA reads as TGTGCCAGCAGATTCAGAGGGGGCGGCAACACTGAAGCTTTCTTT.

This clonotype appeared a few times. The chain carries TRBV20-1 and TRBJ2-1; 8 positions match TRBD2. CDR3 length: 14 amino acids. The germline V gene encodes CDR1 DFQATT and CDR2 SNEGSKA (reference sequence). J lost 15 bases, V lost 5 bases, and 18 bases had no gene match. The CDR3 reads CSAAPRAGAFGSFF. CDR3 DNA sequence: TGCAGTGCTGCCCCCCGAGCGGGAGCGTTCGGCTCGTTCTTC.

This clonotype was recorded at least ten times. The chain joins TRBV29-1 to TRBJ2-1, with no clear D. V gave up 2 bases and J gave up 4 bases, with 18 bases separating them. CDR1 is SQVTM, CDR2 ANQGSEA, per germline. This CDR3 has 16 amino acids. This CDR3 is CSVERALSGRYNEQFF. The CDR3 DNA sequence: TGCAGCGTTGAAAGGGCTTTATCGGGCCGTTACAATGAGCAGTTCTTC.

The chain uses TRBV29-1 and TRBJ1-2, with 7 nucleotides matching TRBD1. Trimming cost V 4 bases and J 2 bases; bases outside gene matches: 7. The CDR3 spans 14 residues. Germline V CDR1 and CDR2: SQVTM, ANQGSEA. The CDR3 region has the DNA TGCAGCGTTGCTTCGACAGGGATGAACTATGGCTACACCTTC. It codes for CSVASTGMNYGYTF.

The gene calls are TRBV7-2 and TRBJ2-1; 10 nucleotides agree with TRBD2. CDR1 is SGHTA, CDR2 FQGNSA, per germline. The CDR3 contains 14 residues. The V and J ends lost 4 bases and 8 bases, in that order; junction bases with no gene match: 5. This CDR3 is CASSSASGRHEQFF. The CDR3 region has the DNA TGTGCCAGCAGCTCAGCTAGCGGGAGACATGAGCAGTTCTTC.

Note on this clonotype: A junction end diverges from the germline sequence, so it may reflect a read error. V and J are TRBV25-1 and TRBJ2-7; the match to TRBD1 covers 9 bases. This CDR3 contains 16 residues. Germline CDR1 is MGHDK and CDR2 is SYGVNS. The CDR3 here is CDSSEPEGQGLYEQYF. CDR3 DNA: TGTGACAGCAGTGAACCAGAGGGACAGGGCCTCTACGAGCAGTACTTC.

The chain couples TRBV10-3 to TRBJ2-1, with 7 bases aligning to TRBD1. V lost 11 bases and J lost 5; bases outside the gene matches: 6. The CDR3 is made up of 12 amino acids. Germline V gene lookup returns CDR1 ENHRY and CDR2 SYGVKD. CDR3 residues: CASTGVDNEQFF. As DNA, the CDR3 is TGTGCCTCTACAGGGGTCGACAATGAGCAGTTCTTC.